This TCR beta chain was found in a study of OX40 agonist ivuxolimab in advanced cancers. Study details: The patients' treatment was ivuxolimab, an agonistic anti-OX40 (CD134) antibody. Patients received ivuxolimab, an intravenous treatment, every 2 weeks at 0.01 to 10 mg/kg. Three individuals attained partial responses, comprising one hepatocellular carcinoma case and two cutaneous melanoma cases.

Sequencing used immunoSEQ multiplex PCR; TCRdb keeps in-frame clones, though not all of them. The sample lists 65,000 to 95,000 clones, around nine tenths occurring once. Trimming cost V 4 bases and J 3 bases, with 13 bases left between them. Per germline, CDR1 SGHRS and CDR2 YFSETQ. This CDR3 is built from 14 residues. The study's findings and limits: It was not determined which antigens were specifically recognized by the peripheral T cells that had undergone clonal expansion.

With respect to this clone: Its cognate antigen is unknown.

This chain uses TRBV5-1 with TRBJ1-1; D possibly corresponds to TRBD1 (5 bases). The TCR comes from an adult with an advanced solid tumor such as melanoma, head and neck, liver or kidney cancer. This material consisted of CD4+ or CD8+ T cells sorted from blood, taken in a trial of the OX40 agonist ivuxolimab. For the CDR3, the DNA is TGCGCCAGCAGCGACGGGGGGTTCCACACTGAAGCTTTCTTT. It translates to CASSDGGFHTEAFF.